The 15 T cell receptor beta chains below all came from one sample that was sequenced in a study of blood T cells in healthy people across ages. A second about 6 to 12 cycle PCR used barcoded and J-beta primers. MiXCR was run by TCRdb on the 5' RACE reads, yielding one entry per CDR3 protein. The table shows approximately 900,000 distinct CDR3 sequences, with about 44% occurring only once. Sequenced material: blood. The receptors derive from a man aged 30-40 years in good health.

The chain carries TRBV20-1 and TRBJ1-1, with D tentatively TRBD1 (6 bases). This CDR3 has 13 residues. V shed 5 bases and J shed 4 bases, with 14 bases lying between them. The germline CDR1 and CDR2 sequences are DFQATT and SNEGSKA (reference sequence). CDR3 DNA: TGCAGTGCTCCCCCCGCAGGGGCCACTGAAGCTTTCTTT. Its protein is CSAPPAGATEAFF.

The chain recombines TRBV3-1 with TRBJ1-6; no clear D gene. Germline V gene data show CDR1 as LGHDT and CDR2 as YNNKEL (reference sequence). The length of the CDR3 is 15 residues. The germline V and J ends were trimmed by 0 bases and 5 bases, with 8 bases remaining between them. The CDR3 region is CASSQEPSDNSPLHF. DNA for the CDR3: TGTGCCAGCAGCCAAGAACCCAGCGATAATTCACCCCTCCACTTT.

The rearrangement links TRBV9 to TRBJ2-2; D is unresolved. The germline V gene encodes CDR1 SGDLS and CDR2 YYNGEE. This CDR3 is built from 16 residues. V lost 3 bases to trimming and J lost 6 bases, with 18 bases between them. CDR3 region: CASSGFERGYAGELFF. DNA of the CDR3: TGTGCCAGCAGCGGATTTGAGCGAGGTTACGCCGGGGAGCTGTTTTTT.

This clonotype was seen many times. The chain links TRBV10-3 to TRBJ2-7, with 7 bases aligning to TRBD1. Germline trimming cut 3 bases from V and 1 base from J; bases unmatched to any gene: 6. The CDR3 is made up of 15 amino acids. Germline V lookup: CDR1 ENHRY, CDR2 SYGVKD. The CDR3 is CAISEERQGSYEQYF. DNA for the CDR3: TGTGCCATCAGTGAAGAGAGACAGGGATCCTACGAGCAGTACTTC.

A few counts support this clonotype. The rearrangement uses TRBV20-1 and TRBJ1-2; no definite D call. Between the trimmed V and J ends, which lost 3 bases and 5 bases, there was a span of 10 bases. This CDR3 has 12 residues. Germline assignment: CDR1 DFQATT and CDR2 SNEGSKA (reference sequence). The chain's CDR3 is CSARGREYGYTF. CDR3 nucleotides: TGCAGTGCTAGGGGTAGGGAGTATGGCTACACCTTC.

The rearrangement uses TRBV7-2 and TRBJ2-1; D is tentatively TRBD1 or TRBD2 (5 bases each). This CDR3 is built from 13 residues. Trimming took 5 bases from V and 9 from J, leaving 14 bases between them. Germline-derived CDR1 and CDR2 are SGHTA and FQGNSA. CDR3 nucleotide sequence: TGTGCCAGCAGCGTCCCTAGTGGGGGTGAGCAGTTCTTC. Residues: CASSVPSGGEQFF. Variable domain in full (rest from reference TRBV7-2 and TRBJ2-1): GAGVSQSPSNKVTEKGKDVELRCDPISGHTALYWYRQSLGQGLEFLIYFQGNSAPDKSGLPSDRFSAERTGGSVSTLTIQRTQQEDSAVYLCASSVPSGGEQFFGPGTRLTVL.

This clonotype has just a few counts. The rearrangement links TRBV18 to TRBJ2-3; 7 nucleotides match TRBD1. With 5 bases clipped from V and 4 bases from J, the junction kept 12 bases outside the gene matches. Germline assignment: CDR1 KGHSH and CDR2 LQKENI. The CDR3 totals 16 residues. The chain's CDR3 is CASSATRGLAADTQYF. CDR3 bases: TGTGCCAGCTCAGCGACGAGGGGGCTCGCAGCAGATACGCAGTATTTT.

This clonotype was seen a few times. Here the CDR3 DNA reads TGTGCCACCAGGGACAGACGGGACAATCAGCCCCAGCATTTT. This translates into CATRDRRDNQPQHF. The chain joins TRBV24-1 to TRBJ1-5, with a possible D match to TRBD1 (6 bases). The V gene lost 7 bases and the J gene lost 3 bases, with 12 bases spanning the gap. Germline V gene data show CDR1 as KGHDR and CDR2 as SFDVKD. The CDR3 runs to 14 residues.

This clonotype was seen more than once but under ten times. V is TRBV20-1 and J is TRBJ1-6, with D possibly being TRBD1 (5 bases). Germline V CDR1 and CDR2: DFQATT, SNEGSKA (reference sequence). V lost 6 bases and J 8 bases, leaving 14 bases between the germline ends. The CDR3 consists of 13 residues. CDR3: CSAVGGSDSPLHF. DNA of the CDR3: TGCAGTGCCGTCGGGGGGTCGGATTCACCCCTCCACTTT.

The V call is TRBV28, the J call TRBJ2-3; D unresolved. Trimming took 5 bases from V and 0 from J, leaving 9 bases between them. The CDR3 contains 14 residues. From germline, CDR1 is MDHEN and CDR2 SYDVKM. The chain's CDR3 is CASSATYSTDTQYF. CDR3 coding DNA: TGTGCCAGCAGTGCCACCTATAGCACAGATACGCAGTATTTT.

This clonotype was detected once. The chain couples TRBV4-2 to TRBJ2-1; 8 bases align to TRBD2. V gave up 0 bases and J gave up 8 bases; unmatched junction bases: 9. Germline V gene sequence: CDR1 LGHNA, CDR2 YNFKEQ. CDR3 size: 16 residues. The CDR3 here is CASSQEGRGVVDEQFF. DNA of the CDR3: TGTGCCAGCAGCCAAGAGGGGCGGGGGGTCGTGGATGAGCAGTTCTTC.

This rearrangement joins TRBV25-1 to TRBJ2-1, with TRBD2 identical over 9 bases. The germline V gene encodes CDR1 MGHDK and CDR2 SYGVNS. CDR3 length: 13 residues. Trimming at V came to 8 bases and at J to 7 bases, leaving 6 bases not matched to a gene. The CDR3 is CASEREVGNEQFF. CDR3 DNA: TGTGCCAGCGAGCGGGAGGTGGGAAATGAGCAGTTCTTC.

This clonotype was counted between two and nine times. The chain is built from TRBV2 and TRBJ2-7; a possible D gene is TRBD2 (5 bases). Between the trimmed V and J ends, which lost 2 bases and 4 bases, there was a span of 15 bases. The germline CDR1 and CDR2 sequences are SNHLY and FYNNEI. There are 15 residues in the CDR3. The CDR3 DNA sequence: TGTGCCAGCAGTGAAAGAGGACTCGGCGGATACGAGCAGTACTTC. Its translation: CASSERGLGGYEQYF.

This clonotype showed up just a few times. The chain joins TRBV20-1 to TRBJ1-4; the D is unclear. The CDR3 loop spans 13 amino acids. Germline loops: CDR1 DFQATT, CDR2 SNEGSKA (reference sequence). V was clipped by 5 bases and J by 3 bases, with 10 bases between them. The CDR3 coding sequence is TGCAGTGCTCTACCGGCCCCTAATGAAAAACTGTTTTTT. It is translated as CSALPAPNEKLFF.

This clonotype turned up a few times. The rearrangement joins TRBV13 to TRBJ2-5, with 8 bases aligning to TRBD2. This CDR3 has 13 residues. Trimming cost V 5 bases and J 10 bases; bases outside gene matches: 9. Germline CDR1 PRHDT, CDR2 FYEKMQ (reference sequence). DNA of the CDR3: TGTGCCAGCAGCCCGGGGGGGCAACTTTACCAGTACTTC. It encodes CASSPGGQLYQYF.